These 22 T cell receptor beta chains share one sample of origin, sequenced in a study of T cells after yellow fever vaccination. TCRdb re-derived calls from the 5' RACE reads in MiXCR, one entry per CDR3 protein. The sample yields some 320,000 distinct CDR3 sequences, around 4.3% seen once. Here the sequenced sample was PBMCs, taken 15 days after the yellow fever booster vaccination. These receptors originate from a man between 18 and 29 years old who received the YFV17D yellow fever vaccine.

This clonotype was observed a handful of times. The CDR3 DNA sequence: TGCAGTGCTAGTCAGGGGGTCGGTGGAAATCAGCCCCAGCATTTT. Translated, it gives CSASQGVGGNQPQHF. The gene calls are TRBV20-1 and TRBJ1-5; 7 bases align to TRBD1. V lost 3 bases and J lost 4; bases outside the gene matches: 9. The CDR3 is 15 residues long. Germline V CDR1 and CDR2: DFQATT, SNEGSKA (reference sequence).

This clonotype was seen repeatedly, ten times or more. The V and J genes are TRBV5-1 and TRBJ2-5; 10 bases agree with TRBD2. The CDR3 runs to 16 residues. CDR1 is SGHRS and CDR2 is YFSETQ in the germline V gene. J lost 4 bases, V lost 4 bases, and 10 bases had no gene match. CDR3 in DNA: TGCGCCAGCAGCCCGGCCGGGACTAGCGTTGGAGAGACCCAGTACTTC. Its translation: CASSPAGTSVGETQYF.

The chain joins TRBV4-1 to TRBJ2-5; D might be TRBD2 (6 bases). Germline loops: CDR1 MGHRA, CDR2 YSYEKL. V was trimmed by 4 bases and J by 4 bases, leaving 19 bases between them. The CDR3 has 16 amino acids. The DNA of the CDR3 is TGCGCCAGCAGCCGAGGAGGAGGGAGGAATAGAGAGACCCAGTACTTC. Residues: CASSRGGGRNRETQYF.

This clonotype has at least ten counts. The chain combines TRBV28 with TRBJ2-2; D is perhaps TRBD1 or TRBD2 (5 bases each). The CDR3 loop spans 19 amino acids. CDR1 and CDR2 from the germline V gene are MDHEN and SYDVKM. The V end lost 5 bases, the J end lost 0 bases, and 22 bases lay between the germline ends. CDR3 protein: CASSLKLLRRGSNTGELFF. In DNA, the CDR3 is TGTGCCAGCAGTCTGAAACTGCTCAGACGGGGCTCGAACACCGGGGAGCTGTTTTTT.

The chain has TRBV4-1 and TRBJ2-1, with D perhaps TRBD1 (6 bases). The CDR3 runs 17 residues. Germline CDR1 and CDR2: MGHRA and YSYEKL. The V end was cut by 4 bases, the J end by 1 base, with 17 bases between. The CDR3: CASSRGQGPRSYNEQFF. Written as DNA, the CDR3 is TGCGCCAGCAGCCGTGGGCAGGGGCCCCGATCCTACAATGAGCAGTTCTTC.

The chain links TRBV4-1 to TRBJ2-3, with TRBD2 matching 8 bases. The trim removed 0 bases at V and 2 bases at J, leaving 4 bases unmatched. CDR1 and CDR2 (germline): MGHRA, YSYEKL. The CDR3 consists of 16 residues. The CDR3 bases are TGCGCCAGCAGCCAAGATCGGGAGGGGTACACAGATACGCAGTATTTT. Its translation: CASSQDREGYTDTQYF.

The chain carries TRBV6-6 and TRBJ1-6; D might be TRBD1 (5 bases). V lost 5 bases to trimming and J lost 11 bases, with 16 bases between them. This CDR3 is built from 14 residues. Germline lookup yields CDR1 MNHNY and CDR2 SVGAGI (reference sequence). The CDR3 reads CASSLRDGRTPLHF. As DNA, the CDR3 is TGTGCCAGCAGTCTACGGGACGGCCGGACACCCCTCCACTTT.

There are a few counts of this clonotype. CDR3 DNA sequence: TGTGCCAGCAGCTTAGTTAGGACAGATGGTGGCTACACCTTC. Its protein product is CASSLVRTDGGYTF. The genes are TRBV7-2 and TRBJ1-2, with D perhaps matching TRBD1 (6 bases). V was cut by 1 base and J by 7 bases, with 13 bases left in between. The CDR3 spans 14 residues. Germline values: CDR1 SGHTA, CDR2 FQGNSA.

This clonotype was observed at least ten times. This chain uses TRBV5-6 with TRBJ2-4; D unresolved. V shed 3 bases and J shed 0 bases, with 10 bases lying between them. From germline, CDR1 is SGHDT and CDR2 YYEEEE. The CDR3 spans 15 residues. DNA of the CDR3: TGTGCCAGCAGCTCGCCCGGGCTAGCCAAAAACATTCAGTACTTC. Protein product: CASSSPGLAKNIQYF.

Many counts were recorded for this clonotype. The chain carries TRBV4-3 and TRBJ2-2, with TRBD1 identical over 8 bases. In germline, CDR1 is LGHNA, CDR2 YSLEER. This CDR3 spans 14 amino acids. V lost 3 bases, J lost 4 bases, and 1 base stayed unmatched. The CDR3 region is CASSHGQGTGELFF. CDR3 sequence (DNA): TGCGCCAGCAGCCATGGACAGGGCACCGGGGAGCTGTTTTTT.

The chain carries TRBV3-1 and TRBJ2-7; 8 positions match TRBD2. This CDR3 spans 15 amino acids. CDR1 is LGHDT and CDR2 is YNNKEL in the germline V gene (reference sequence). Losses at the gene ends were 1 base for V and 3 bases for J; bases not matched to a gene: 5. The CDR3 is CASSQGGGKGYEQYF. The CDR3 DNA sequence: TGTGCCAGCAGCCAAGGCGGGGGGAAAGGCTACGAGCAGTACTTC.

This clonotype has more than one count but fewer than ten. The rearrangement links TRBV4-1 to TRBJ2-5; D remains unclear. Germline V gene lookup returns CDR1 MGHRA and CDR2 YSYEKL. Trimming cost V 2 bases and J 2 bases, with 15 bases left between them. The CDR3 spans 16 residues. This CDR3 reads CASSQSELIRQETQYF. As DNA, the CDR3 is TGCGCCAGCAGCCAATCCGAGTTGATCAGGCAAGAGACCCAGTACTTC.

CDR3 bases: TGTGCCAGCAGTCCCCCTCCAGGGGGAAGGTGGGACTATGGCTACACCTTC. Protein: CASSPPPGGRWDYGYTF. The J gene is TRBJ1-2, the V gene TRBV7-9; 7 nucleotides match TRBD1. CDR1 SEHNR and CDR2 FQNEAQ come from the germline V gene (reference sequence). V shed 6 bases and J 3 bases; nucleotides not matched to a gene: 16. The CDR3 totals 17 residues. The whole variable domain, filled in from reference TRBV7-9 and TRBJ1-2, reads DTGVSQNPRHKITKRGQNVTFRCDPISEHNRLYWYRQTLGQGPEFLTYFQNEAQLEKSRLLSDRFSAERPKGSFSTLEIQRTEQGDSAMYLCASSPPPGGRWDYGYTFGSGTRLTVV.

This clonotype has a count of ten or more. The genes are TRBV6-2 or TRBV6-3 and TRBJ2-5; D gene uncertain. The CDR3 contains 13 residues. V gave up 3 bases and J gave up 7 bases, with 12 bases separating them. Germline CDR1 is MNHEY and CDR2 is SVGEGT. The CDR3 sequence: CASSYLADGTQYF. The CDR3 DNA reads as TGTGCCAGCAGTTATCTTGCGGATGGGACCCAGTACTTC.

This clonotype was picked up many times. The genes are TRBV7-2 and TRBJ2-1; D is undetermined. This CDR3 is built from 14 residues. V was cut by 5 bases and J by 8 bases, with 16 bases left in between. Germline-derived CDR1 and CDR2 are SGHTA and FQGNSA. CDR3 region: CASSIVPLVDEQFF. The CDR3 bases are TGTGCCAGCAGCATTGTACCGTTGGTCGATGAGCAGTTCTTC.

This clonotype showed up many times. This chain joins TRBV20-1 and TRBJ1-2, with a possible D match to TRBD1 (6 bases). The CDR3 contains 10 residues. Per germline, CDR1 DFQATT and CDR2 SNEGSKA (reference sequence). V lost 6 bases, J lost 4 bases, and 6 bases lay in between. CDR3 loop: CSADSYGYTF. The CDR3 DNA reads TGCAGTGCGGACAGCTATGGCTACACCTTC.

This clonotype was recorded many times. V is TRBV7-9 and J is TRBJ1-1, with D possibly TRBD1 on 6 matching bases. The CDR3 runs to 13 residues. V was trimmed by 5 bases and J by 6 bases, leaving 13 bases between them. Germline CDR1 is SEHNR and CDR2 is FQNEAQ (reference sequence). The CDR3 nucleotides read TGTGCCAGCAGCATTCGGGGGGCTCCTGAAGCTTTCTTT. Protein: CASSIRGAPEAFF.

This chain links TRBV4-2 with TRBJ2-1; 11 bases line up with TRBD2. The V gene's germline CDR1 is LGHNA and CDR2 YNFKEQ. Trimming removed 4 bases from V and 8 bases from J; junction bases left unmatched: 13. The CDR3 totals 17 residues. This CDR3 is CASSPTTSGALGDEQFF. The CDR3 DNA is TGTGCCAGCAGCCCAACGACTAGCGGGGCTCTAGGAGATGAGCAGTTCTTC.

This clonotype was observed many times. J is TRBJ1-2 and V is TRBV4-3; D unresolved. This CDR3 spans 15 amino acids. V lost 0 bases and J lost 3, with 11 bases in between. Germline CDR1 and CDR2: LGHNA and YSLEER. CDR3 DNA sequence: TGCGCCAGCAGCCAAGAGCGAGAGCTCTACTATGGCTACACCTTC. It codes for CASSQERELYYGYTF.

This clonotype has at least ten counts. The chain links TRBV4-1 to TRBJ1-1, with no clear D. V was shortened by 8 bases and J by 2 bases, with 15 bases between the two germline ends. Germline V gene lookup returns CDR1 MGHRA and CDR2 YSYEKL. CDR3 length: 14 amino acids. In DNA, the CDR3 is TGCGCCAGCCGCGGCCTACTCCTCAACACTGAAGCTTTCTTT. Translation: CASRGLLLNTEAFF.

This clonotype was counted ten times or more. This chain connects TRBV10-2 to TRBJ2-3, with 9 bases lining up with TRBD2. The length of the CDR3 is 13 residues. The V segment lost 5 bases and the J segment 9 bases; nucleotides outside the gene matches: 6. CDR1 is WSHSY, CDR2 SAAADI, per germline. CDR3 sequence: CASSSSGTSTQYF. The CDR3 DNA reads as TGCGCCAGCAGTTCCTCCGGGACTAGCACGCAGTATTTT.

This chain uses TRBV5-1 with TRBJ2-5, with D maybe TRBD1 (6 bases). Trimming cost V 4 bases and J 4 bases, with 8 bases left between them. CDR3 length: 12 amino acids. Germline CDR1 reads SGHRS; CDR2 reads YFSETQ. The CDR3, as DNA: TGCGCCAGCAGCGAACAGGGAGAGACCCAGTACTTC. Amino acid sequence: CASSEQGETQYF.